Included here is one TCR beta chain sequence, with context. Sequencing used immunoSEQ v3. Assay: immunoSEQ multiplex PCR; the TCRdb copy retains only in-frame clones and omits some. Seen here are about 12,000 clones, nearly 80% observed once, and the top ten hold around 9.1%. The sample's time point: pre-treatment sample, taken before nivolumab and TIL therapy. The CDR3 spans 15 residues. Per germline, CDR1 LGHNA and CDR2 YNFKEQ. This sample was included in a study of TIL therapy for anti-PD-1-resistant metastatic lung cancer. Overall study: Progressing patients received lymphodepletion, expanded TIL infusion and IL-2. Half of patients were current or former smokers.

The specimen comprised blood, sampled at baseline. The rearrangement joins TRBV4-2 to TRBJ2-5, with a weak D call TRBD2 (5 bases). The DNA end is a closer match to TRBJ2-7, so the J assignment may be wrong. The sequence came from a person aged 25 to 85 with non-small cell lung cancer. CDR3 in amino acids: CASSQEGPDYSEQYF. CDR3 bases: TGTGCCAGCAGCCAAGAGGGTCCTGACTACTCCGAGCAGTACTTC.